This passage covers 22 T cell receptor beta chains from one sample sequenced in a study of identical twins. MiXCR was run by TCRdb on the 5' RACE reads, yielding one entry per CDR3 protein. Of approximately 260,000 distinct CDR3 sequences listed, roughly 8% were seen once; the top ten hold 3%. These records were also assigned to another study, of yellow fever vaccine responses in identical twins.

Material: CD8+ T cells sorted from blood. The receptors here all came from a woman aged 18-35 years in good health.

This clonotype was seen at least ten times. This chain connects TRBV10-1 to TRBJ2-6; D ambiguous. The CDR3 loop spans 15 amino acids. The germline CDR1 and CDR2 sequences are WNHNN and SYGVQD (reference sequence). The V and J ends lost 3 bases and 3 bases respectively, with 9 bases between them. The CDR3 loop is CASSDPVDGANVLTF. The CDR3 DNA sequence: TGCGCCAGCAGTGACCCGGTTGATGGGGCCAACGTCCTGACTTTC.

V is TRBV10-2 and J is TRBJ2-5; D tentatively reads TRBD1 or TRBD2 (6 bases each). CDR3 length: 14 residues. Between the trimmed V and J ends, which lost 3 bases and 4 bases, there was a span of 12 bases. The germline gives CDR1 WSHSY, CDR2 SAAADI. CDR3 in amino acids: CASSDRGTRETQYF. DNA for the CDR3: TGCGCCAGCAGTGATCGGGGGACAAGAGAGACCCAGTACTTC.

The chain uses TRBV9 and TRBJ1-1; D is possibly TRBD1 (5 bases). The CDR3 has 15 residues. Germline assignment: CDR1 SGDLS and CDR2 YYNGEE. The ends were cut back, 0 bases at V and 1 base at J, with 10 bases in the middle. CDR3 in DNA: TGTGCCAGCAGCGTAGTGGAGACAGAGAACACTGAAGCTTTCTTT. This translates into CASSVVETENTEAFF.

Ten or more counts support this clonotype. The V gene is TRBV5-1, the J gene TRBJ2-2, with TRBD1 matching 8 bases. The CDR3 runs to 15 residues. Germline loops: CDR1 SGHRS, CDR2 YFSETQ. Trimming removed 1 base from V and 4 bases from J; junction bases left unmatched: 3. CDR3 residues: CASSLWQGATGELFF. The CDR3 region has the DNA TGCGCCAGCAGCTTGTGGCAGGGGGCCACCGGGGAGCTGTTTTTT.

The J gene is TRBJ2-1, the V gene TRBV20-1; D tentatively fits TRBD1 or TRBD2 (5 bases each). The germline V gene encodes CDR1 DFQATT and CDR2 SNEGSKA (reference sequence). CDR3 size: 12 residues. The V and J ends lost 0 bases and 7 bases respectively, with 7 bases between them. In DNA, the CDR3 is TGCAGTGCTAGAGATGAGGGGAATGAGCAGTTCTTC. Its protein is CSARDEGNEQFF.

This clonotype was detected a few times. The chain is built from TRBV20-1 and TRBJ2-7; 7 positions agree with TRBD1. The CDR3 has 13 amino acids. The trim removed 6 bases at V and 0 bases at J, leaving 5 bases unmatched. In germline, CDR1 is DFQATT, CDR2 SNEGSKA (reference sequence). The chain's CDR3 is CSAPGDSSYEQYF. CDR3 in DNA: TGCAGTGCCCCTGGGGACAGCTCCTACGAGCAGTACTTC.

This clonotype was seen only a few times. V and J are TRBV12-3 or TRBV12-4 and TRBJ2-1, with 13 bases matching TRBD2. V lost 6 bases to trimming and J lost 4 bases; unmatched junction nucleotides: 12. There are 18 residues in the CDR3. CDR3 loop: CASSGLAGATAWYNEQFF. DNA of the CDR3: TGTGCCAGCAGCGGACTAGCGGGAGCTACCGCGTGGTACAATGAGCAGTTCTTC.

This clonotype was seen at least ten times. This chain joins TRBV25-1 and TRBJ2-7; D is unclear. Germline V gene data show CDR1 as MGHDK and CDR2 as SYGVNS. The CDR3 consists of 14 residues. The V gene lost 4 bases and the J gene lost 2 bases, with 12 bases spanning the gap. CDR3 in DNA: TGTGCCAGCAGTGCTCAGACCTATACCTACGAGCAGTACTTC. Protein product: CASSAQTYTYEQYF.

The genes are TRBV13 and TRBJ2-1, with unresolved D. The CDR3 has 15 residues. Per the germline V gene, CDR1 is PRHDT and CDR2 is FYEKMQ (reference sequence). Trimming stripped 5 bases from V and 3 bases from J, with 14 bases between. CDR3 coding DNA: TGTGCCAGCAGCCCTGGGCACCTCTGCTACAATGAGCAGTTCTTC. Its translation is CASSPGHLCYNEQFF.

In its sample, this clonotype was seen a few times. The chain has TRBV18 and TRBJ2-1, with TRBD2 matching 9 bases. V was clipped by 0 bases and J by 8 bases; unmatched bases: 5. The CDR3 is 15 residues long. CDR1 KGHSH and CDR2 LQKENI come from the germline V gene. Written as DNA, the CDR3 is TGTGCCAGCTCACCACCGGATCTAGCGGGGTATGAGCAGTTCTTC. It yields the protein CASSPPDLAGYEQFF.

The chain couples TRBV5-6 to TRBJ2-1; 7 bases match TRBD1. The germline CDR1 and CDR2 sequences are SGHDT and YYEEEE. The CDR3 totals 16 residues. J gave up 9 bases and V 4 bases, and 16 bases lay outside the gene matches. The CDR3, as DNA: TGTGCCAGCAGCCAGGCATTCGTGACAGGGTATCTTGAGCAGTTCTTC. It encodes CASSQAFVTGYLEQFF.

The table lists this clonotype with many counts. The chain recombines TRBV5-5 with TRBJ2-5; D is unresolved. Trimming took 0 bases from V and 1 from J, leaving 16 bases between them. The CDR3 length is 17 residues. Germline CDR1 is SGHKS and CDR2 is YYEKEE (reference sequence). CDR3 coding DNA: TGTGCCAGCAGCTTGGTGTCCCAGCCCATCACCCAAGAGACCCAGTACTTC. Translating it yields CASSLVSQPITQETQYF.

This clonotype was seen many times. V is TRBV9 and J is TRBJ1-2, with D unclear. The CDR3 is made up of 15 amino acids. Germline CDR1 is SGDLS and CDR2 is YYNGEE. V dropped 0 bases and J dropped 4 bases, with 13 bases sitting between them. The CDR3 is CASSVAAESGYGYTF. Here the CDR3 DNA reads TGTGCCAGCAGCGTAGCAGCGGAGAGTGGCTATGGCTACACCTTC.

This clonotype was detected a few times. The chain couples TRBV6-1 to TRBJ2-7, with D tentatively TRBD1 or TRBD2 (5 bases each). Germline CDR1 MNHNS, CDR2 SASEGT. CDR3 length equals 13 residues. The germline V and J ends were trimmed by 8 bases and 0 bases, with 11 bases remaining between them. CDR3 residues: CASEDTSSYEQYF. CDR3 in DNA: TGTGCCAGCGAGGACACTAGCTCCTACGAGCAGTACTTC.

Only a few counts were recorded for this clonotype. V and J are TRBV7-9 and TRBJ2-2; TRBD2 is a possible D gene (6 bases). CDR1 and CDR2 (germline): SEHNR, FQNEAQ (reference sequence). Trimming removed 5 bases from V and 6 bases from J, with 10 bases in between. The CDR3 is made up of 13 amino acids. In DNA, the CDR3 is TGTGCCAGCAGCGCGGCGGGGTCCGGGGAGCTGTTTTTT. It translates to CASSAAGSGELFF.

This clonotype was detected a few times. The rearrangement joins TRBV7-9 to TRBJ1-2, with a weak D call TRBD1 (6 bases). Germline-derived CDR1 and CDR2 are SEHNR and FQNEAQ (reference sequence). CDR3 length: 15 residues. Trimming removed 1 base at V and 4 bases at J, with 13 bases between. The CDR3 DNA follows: TGTGCCAGCAGCTTAGATTGGACAGAAAGCTATGGCTACACCTTC. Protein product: CASSLDWTESYGYTF.

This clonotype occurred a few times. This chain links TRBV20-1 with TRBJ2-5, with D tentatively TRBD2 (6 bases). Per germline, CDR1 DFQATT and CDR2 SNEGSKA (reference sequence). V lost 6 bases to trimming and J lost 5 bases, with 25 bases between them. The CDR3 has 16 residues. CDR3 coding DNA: TGCAGTGCCACCGAATGGGCGGCGATCGCGGGGGAGACCCAGTACTTC. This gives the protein CSATEWAAIAGETQYF.

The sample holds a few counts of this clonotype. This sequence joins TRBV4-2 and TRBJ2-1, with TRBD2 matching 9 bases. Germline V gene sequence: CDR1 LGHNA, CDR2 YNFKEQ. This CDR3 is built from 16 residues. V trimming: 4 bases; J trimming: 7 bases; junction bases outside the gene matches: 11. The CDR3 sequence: CASSLLSGGPSNEQFF. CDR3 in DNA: TGTGCCAGCAGCCTCCTGAGCGGGGGGCCGAGTAATGAGCAGTTCTTC.

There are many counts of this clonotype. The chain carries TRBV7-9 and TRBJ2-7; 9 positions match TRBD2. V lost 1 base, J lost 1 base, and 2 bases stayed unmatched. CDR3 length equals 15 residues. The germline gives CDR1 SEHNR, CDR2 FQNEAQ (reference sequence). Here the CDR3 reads CASSLGGLASYEQYF. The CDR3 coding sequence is TGTGCCAGCAGCTTAGGGGGACTAGCTTCCTACGAGCAGTACTTC.

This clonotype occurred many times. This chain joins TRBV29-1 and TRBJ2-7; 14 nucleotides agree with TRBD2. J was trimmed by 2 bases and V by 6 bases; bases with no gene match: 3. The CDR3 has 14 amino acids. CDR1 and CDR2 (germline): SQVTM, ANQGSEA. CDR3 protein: CSVAGLAGAYEQYF. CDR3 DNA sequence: TGCAGCGTGGCGGGACTAGCGGGAGCCTACGAGCAGTACTTC.

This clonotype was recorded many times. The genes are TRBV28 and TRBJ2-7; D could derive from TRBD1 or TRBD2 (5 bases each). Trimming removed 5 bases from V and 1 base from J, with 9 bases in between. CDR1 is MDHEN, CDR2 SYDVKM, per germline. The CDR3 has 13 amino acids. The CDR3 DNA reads TGTGCCAGCAGTGACGGGGCATCCTACGAGCAGTACTTC. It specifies CASSDGASYEQYF.

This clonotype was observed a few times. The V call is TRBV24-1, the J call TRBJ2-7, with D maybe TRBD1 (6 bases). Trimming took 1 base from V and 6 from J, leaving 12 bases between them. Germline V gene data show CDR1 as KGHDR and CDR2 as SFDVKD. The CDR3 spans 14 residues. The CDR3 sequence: CATSDLSPRGEQYF. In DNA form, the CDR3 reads TGTGCCACCAGTGATTTATCTCCCAGGGGCGAGCAGTACTTC.